This T cell receptor (beta chain) emerged from a study of blood T cell repertoires in COVID-19. Measured with immunoSEQ multiplex PCR; TCRdb has only the in-frame clones, and not every one. The sample lists approximately 200,000 clones; about 83% were seen once. Looked up from germline, CDR1 is LNHDA and CDR2 is SQIVND (reference sequence). The CDR3 length is 16 residues. Unmatched junction bases numbered 4, after V lost 6 bases and J lost 0 bases. Sequencing was carried out using peripheral blood. This sequence was found in a man in his 60s who had recovered from COVID-19. The V gene is TRBV19, the J gene TRBJ2-1; 11 bases match TRBD2. This chain's CDR3 is CASRRLAGSSYNEQFF. The CDR3 region has the DNA TGTGCCAGTAGGCGACTAGCGGGGAGCTCCTACAATGAGCAGTTCTTC.